These 9 T cell receptor beta chains came from one sample sequenced in a study of shared clonotypes between healthy human individuals. Measured with immunoSEQ multiplex PCR; TCRdb has only the in-frame clones, and not every one. This sample yields 450,000 to 500,000 clones, of which 70% to 85% are seen a single time; about 12% belongs to the top ten. The sample consisted of PBMCs. The receptor set was obtained from a middle-aged woman in good health. Some clones in this sample may be carry-over from other donors' samples.

The chain is built from TRBV6-5 and TRBJ2-7; TRBD1 matches at 9 bases. This CDR3 has 15 residues. Germline CDR1 reads MNHEY; CDR2 reads SVGAGI. The V and J ends lost 8 bases and 2 bases, in that order; junction bases with no gene match: 10. This chain's CDR3 is CASGYGTGSPYEQYF. The CDR3 DNA sequence: TGTGCCAGCGGATACGGGACAGGGAGCCCCTACGAGCAGTACTTC.

The genes are TRBV11-1 and TRBJ2-2; TRBD2 matches at 7 bases. CDR3 length: 19 amino acids. The germline V gene has CDR1 SGHAT and CDR2 FQDESV (reference sequence). Germline trimming cut 3 bases from V and 4 bases from J; bases unmatched to any gene: 17. For the CDR3, the DNA is TGTGCCAGCAGCTTGGGGGGAGAAAAGGGAGGGCCGAGCACCGGGGAGCTGTTTTTT. Encoded protein: CASSLGGEKGGPSTGELFF. The full variable domain, with the rest looked up from reference TRBV11-1 and TRBJ2-2, is EAEVAQSPRYKITEKSQAVAFWCDPISGHATLYWYRQILGQGPELLVQFQDESVVDDSQLPKDRFSAERLKGVDSTLKIQPAELGDSAMYLCASSLGGEKGGPSTGELFFGEGSRLTVL.

This clone was recorded a few times. This chain uses TRBV28 with TRBJ2-7, with 8 bases matching TRBD1. CDR1 is MDHEN, CDR2 SYDVKM, per germline. The trim removed 4 bases at V and 3 bases at J, leaving 5 bases unmatched. The CDR3 loop spans 14 amino acids. CDR3 amino acids: CASSSDRGSYEQYF. For the CDR3, the DNA is TGTGCCAGCAGTTCCGACAGGGGAAGCTACGAGCAGTACTTC.

This chain uses TRBV15 with TRBJ2-3; D is possibly TRBD2 (5 bases). With 0 bases removed from V and 4 bases from J, the gap between germline ends came to 11 bases. The V gene's germline CDR1 is LNHNV and CDR2 YYDKDF (reference sequence). The CDR3 runs to 15 residues. CDR3 sequence reads: CATSRDRLGADTQYF. CDR3 nucleotides: TGTGCCACCAGCAGAGATCGGTTGGGAGCAGATACGCAGTATTTT.

The J gene is TRBJ2-7, the V gene TRBV4-2; 11 bases agree with TRBD1. Germline V gives CDR1 LGHNA, CDR2 YNFKEQ. This CDR3 spans 14 amino acids. Losses at the gene ends were 3 bases for V and 7 bases for J; bases not matched to a gene: 5. The DNA of the CDR3 is TGTGCCAGCAGCCATGCCGGGACAGGGGGTGAGCAGTACTTC. Protein sequence: CASSHAGTGGEQYF.

The rearrangement joins TRBV20-1 to TRBJ2-5; D unclear. Germline V lookup: CDR1 DFQATT, CDR2 SNEGSKA (reference sequence). V was clipped by 5 bases and J by 2 bases, with 6 bases between them. The CDR3 sequence is 11 residues long. Here the CDR3 DNA reads TGCAGTGCTCAGACACAAGAGACCCAGTACTTC. Its translation is CSAQTQETQYF.

The chain is built from TRBV5-4 and TRBJ2-2; 11 positions match TRBD2. Germline V gene lookup returns CDR1 SGHNT and CDR2 YYREEE (reference sequence). The CDR3 has 15 residues. The trim removed 3 bases at V and 5 bases at J, leaving 3 bases unmatched. CDR3 DNA: TGTGCCAGCAGCTGGGGGACTAGCGGTACCGGGGAGCTGTTTTTT. It encodes CASSWGTSGTGELFF.

The gene calls are TRBV30 and TRBJ2-2; D perhaps matches TRBD2 (7 bases). The CDR3 has 15 residues. CDR1 and CDR2 (germline): GTSNPN, SVGIG (reference sequence). Trimming took 2 bases from V and 6 from J, leaving 16 bases between them. The CDR3 coding sequence is TGTGCCTGGAGTAGGGGGGAGGGCCAATCCGGGGAGCTGTTTTTT. It codes for CAWSRGEGQSGELFF.

The chain uses TRBV5-8 and TRBJ1-1; D is unclear. This CDR3 has 15 residues. Looked up from germline, CDR1 is SGHTS and CDR2 is YDEGEE. Between the trimmed V and J ends, which lost 0 bases and 4 bases, there was a span of 13 bases. The CDR3 nucleotides read TGTGCCAGCAGCTTGGCCGACCCCCGGGCCACTGAAGCTTTCTTT. It yields the protein CASSLADPRATEAFF.